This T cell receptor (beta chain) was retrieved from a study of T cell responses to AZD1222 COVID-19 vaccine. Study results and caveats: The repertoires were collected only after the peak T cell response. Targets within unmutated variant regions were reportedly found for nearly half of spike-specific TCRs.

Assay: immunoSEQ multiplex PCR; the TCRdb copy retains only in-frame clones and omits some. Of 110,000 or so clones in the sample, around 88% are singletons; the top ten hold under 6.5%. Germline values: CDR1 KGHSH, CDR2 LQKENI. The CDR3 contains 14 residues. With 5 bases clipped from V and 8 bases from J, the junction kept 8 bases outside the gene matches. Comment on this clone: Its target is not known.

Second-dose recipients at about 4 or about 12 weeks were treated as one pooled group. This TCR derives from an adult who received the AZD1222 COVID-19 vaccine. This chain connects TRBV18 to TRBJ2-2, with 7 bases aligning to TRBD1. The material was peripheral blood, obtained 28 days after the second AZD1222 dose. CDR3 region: CASSDRQGGGELFF. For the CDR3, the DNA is TGTGCCAGCTCAGATCGACAGGGCGGAGGGGAGCTGTTTTTT.